The present T cell receptor beta chain was sequenced within a study of response to subunit inactivated influenza vaccine (dated by TCRdb to the late 2010s). For the study in its entirety: To follow how T cells responded to a trivalent subunit inactivated influenza vaccine, the researchers relied on deep quantitative profiling of the T cell receptor repertoire. General conclusions and limits of the study: According to the authors, only a limited number of new T cells may be recruited by each seasonal influenza vaccination.

Between the V and J ends, shortened by 6 bases and 1 base respectively, the junction contains 9 bases. Including the terminal cysteine and phenylalanine, the CDR3 comprises 14 residues. The only DNA kept is the CDR3, 42 bases in frame from the first base. CDR1 and CDR2 are drawn from the germline V gene: SNHLY, FYNNEI. Library preparation used RT-PCR. This sample was sequenced with an Illumina HiSeq 2500. The public sequencing data were trimmed at Q25 with fastp and processed into clonotypes with MiXCR by TCRdb, which kept only in-frame beta chains. Each CDR3 protein gets just one entry, which takes the most common genes and DNA from the rows behind it. The sample includes some 550,000 distinct CDR3 sequences, with 20% to 25% observed a single time. 2.5% to 3% of the sample goes to the ten largest clones. In regard to this clonotype: What antigen it recognizes has not been identified. Base-call qualities are not available, and no considerably larger clone is one nucleotide away.

These data also featured in a second study, about T cells expressing NK-cell markers. As that second study puts it: TCR beta cDNA libraries were prepared using 5'RACE template switching, which introduced a universal primer site and unique molecular identifiers. TCR beta-chain repertoires were profiled in sorted CD3+CD56+NKG2C+, CD3+CD56+NKG2C- and CD3+CD56-NKG2C+ T-cell subsets from about 8 donors. Seven of the eight sequenced donors were HCMV-seropositive and one was HCMV-seronegative. To restrict sorting to alphabetaTCR-expressing T cells, an anti-gammadeltaTCR antibody was added in several experiments. In over 5 donors, the dominant CD3+CD56+NKG2C+ clonotypes were among the top 10 CD8+ clonotypes and accounted for roughly 1.0-8% of CD8+ T cells. Those dominant clonotypes were again the most abundant among CD3+CD56-NKG2C+ cells in several donors, at about 28.3-65%. Whether the expanded NKG2C-expressing T cell clones were specific for HCMV antigens was left unclear. The eight sequenced donors were randomly selected healthy volunteers, three men and five women. HCMV-specific IgG was detected in serum with a commercial ELISA kit to determine HCMV serostatus. Peripheral blood mononuclear cells were isolated from blood by Ficoll density gradient centrifugation. CD4+ and CD8+ T cells were isolated from PBMC by magnetic immunoseparation with Miltenyi isolation kits. Priming for cDNA synthesis came from the TCR beta constant segment, and two successive PCR amplification steps followed. Sequencing of the libraries produced 2 x 150 bp reads on Illumina HiSeq 2000/2500, MiSeq or NextSeq. MIGEC handled demultiplexing of the reads and grouping by UMI, while MiTCR was used to assemble and quantify clonotypes. To remove erroneous sequences, TCR cDNA sequences were retained only when supported by two or more reads. The tcR package was used for downstream repertoire analysis, and clonotypes were matched across fractions by CDR3 nucleotide sequence plus V segment. VDJmatch was used to annotate antigen specificity against VDJdb, with one amino acid substitution in CDR3 allowed.

The chain links TRBV2 with TRBJ2-2, with TRBD2 as a weak D call on 6 bases. This receptor was identified in a man aged 50 to 59 who received an inactivated influenza vaccine. Donor details come from another sample of the same person, matched by shared clones. The source was CD4+ T cells sorted from PBMCs, collected about 12 days after vaccination. The nucleotide sequence is given as TGTGCCAGCAGCCGGGAGAAGAACACCGGGGAGCTGTTTTTT. Its translation reads: CASSREKNTGELFF.